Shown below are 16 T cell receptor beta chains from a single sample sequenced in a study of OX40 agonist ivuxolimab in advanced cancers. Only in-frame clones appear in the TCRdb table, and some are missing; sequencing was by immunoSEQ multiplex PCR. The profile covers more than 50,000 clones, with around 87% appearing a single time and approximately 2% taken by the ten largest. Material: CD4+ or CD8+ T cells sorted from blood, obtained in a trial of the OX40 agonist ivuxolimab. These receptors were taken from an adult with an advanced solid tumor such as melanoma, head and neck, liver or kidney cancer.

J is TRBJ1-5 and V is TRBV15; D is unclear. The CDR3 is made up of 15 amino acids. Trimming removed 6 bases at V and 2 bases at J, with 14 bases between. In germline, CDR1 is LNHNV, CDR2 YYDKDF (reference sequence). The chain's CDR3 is CATSQTRLGNQPQHF. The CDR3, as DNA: TGTGCCACCAGTCAGACCCGGCTAGGCAATCAGCCCCAGCATTTT.

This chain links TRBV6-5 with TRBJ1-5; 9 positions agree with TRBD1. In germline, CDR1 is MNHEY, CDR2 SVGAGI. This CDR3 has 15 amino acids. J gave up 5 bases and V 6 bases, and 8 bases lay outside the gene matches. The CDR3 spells CASRDTGGEYQPQHF. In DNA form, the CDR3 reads TGTGCCAGCAGGGATACAGGGGGCGAATATCAGCCCCAGCATTTT.

This chain's CDR3 is CASRGQINQPQHF. CDR3 in DNA: TGTGCCAGCAGGGGACAGATCAATCAGCCCCAGCATTTT. The chain combines TRBV6-1 with TRBJ1-5, with 7 bases identical to TRBD1. After removal of 6 bases from V and 3 bases from J, the junction contained 2 bases not matched to a gene. Germline CDR1 reads MNHNS; CDR2 reads SASEGT. The CDR3 loop spans 13 amino acids.

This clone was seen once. CDR3 DNA: TGCGCCAGCAGACAGACAGGGATGGCTGAAGCTTTCTTT. Its translation: CASRQTGMAEAFF. The chain carries TRBV10-2 and TRBJ1-1; 7 bases map to TRBD1. V shed 6 bases, J shed 6 bases, and the junction held 7 bases outside the gene matches. The CDR3 consists of 13 residues. CDR1 is WSHSY, CDR2 SAAADI, per germline.

For the CDR3, the DNA is TGCGCCAGCAGCGGACGGGAGGGCCGACCGGGTGAGCAGTTCTTC. This codes for CASSGREGRPGEQFF. The genes are TRBV5-1 and TRBJ2-1, with 8 bases lining up with TRBD2. Trimming at V came to 4 bases and at J to 9 bases, leaving 12 bases not matched to a gene. Germline CDR1 reads SGHRS; CDR2 reads YFSETQ. The CDR3 totals 15 residues.

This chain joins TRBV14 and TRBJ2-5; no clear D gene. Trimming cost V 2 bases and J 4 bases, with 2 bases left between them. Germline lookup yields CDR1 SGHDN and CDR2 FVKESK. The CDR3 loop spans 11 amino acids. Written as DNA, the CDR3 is TGTGCCAGCAGCCAAACAGAGACCCAGTACTTC. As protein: CASSQTETQYF.

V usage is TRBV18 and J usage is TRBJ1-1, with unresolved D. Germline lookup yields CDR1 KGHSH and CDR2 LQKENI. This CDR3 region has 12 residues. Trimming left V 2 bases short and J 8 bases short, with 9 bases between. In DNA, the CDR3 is TGTGCCAGCTCACCAGCACGGGAAGAAGCTTTCTTT. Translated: CASSPAREEAFF. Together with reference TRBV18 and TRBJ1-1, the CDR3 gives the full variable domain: NAGVMQNPRHLVRRRGQEARLRCSPMKGHSHVYWYRQLPEEGLKFMVYLQKENIIDESGMPKERFSAEFPKEGPSILRIQQVVRGDSAAYFCASSPAREEAFFGQGTRLTVV.

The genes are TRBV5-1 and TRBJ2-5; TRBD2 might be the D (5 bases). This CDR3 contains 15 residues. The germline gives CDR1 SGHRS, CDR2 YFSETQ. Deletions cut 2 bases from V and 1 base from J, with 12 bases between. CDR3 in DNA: TGCGCCAGCAGCTTTGACCGGGGAATCCAAGAGACCCAGTACTTC. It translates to CASSFDRGIQETQYF.

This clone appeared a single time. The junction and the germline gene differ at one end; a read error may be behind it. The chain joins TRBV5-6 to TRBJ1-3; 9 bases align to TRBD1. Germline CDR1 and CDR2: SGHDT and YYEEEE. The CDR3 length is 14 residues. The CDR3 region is CASTLVGDRAAVDF. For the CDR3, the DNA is TGTGCCAGCACCCTAGTAGGGGACAGGGCGGCAGTGGATTTT.

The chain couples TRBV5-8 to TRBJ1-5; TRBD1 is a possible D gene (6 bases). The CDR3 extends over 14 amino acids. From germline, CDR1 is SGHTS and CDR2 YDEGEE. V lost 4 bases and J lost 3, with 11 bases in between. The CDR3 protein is CASSEQGTNQPQHF. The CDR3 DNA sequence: TGTGCCAGCAGCGAACAGGGAACCAATCAGCCCCAGCATTTT.

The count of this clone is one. The CDR3 DNA reads TGCGCCAGCAGCTCAGGGAGTTCTGGCATTCAGTACTTC. Protein: CASSSGSSGIQYF. The chain recombines TRBV5-1 with TRBJ2-4; D could derive from TRBD1 or TRBD2 (5 bases each). In germline, CDR1 is SGHRS, CDR2 YFSETQ. This CDR3 has 13 residues. V was clipped by 3 bases and J by 9 bases, with 13 bases between them. The whole variable domain, remainder taken from reference TRBV5-1 and TRBJ2-4, is KAGVTQTPRYLIKTRGQQVTLSCSPISGHRSVSWYQQTPGQGLQFLFEYFSETQRNKGNFPGRFSGRQFSNSRSEMNVSTLELGDSALYLCASSSGSSGIQYFGAGTRLSVL.

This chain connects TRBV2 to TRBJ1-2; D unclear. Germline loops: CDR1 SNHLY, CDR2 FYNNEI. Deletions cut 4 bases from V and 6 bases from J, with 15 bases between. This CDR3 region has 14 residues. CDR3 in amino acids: CASSVQEAGNGYTF. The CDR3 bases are TGTGCCAGCAGTGTCCAGGAGGCCGGGAATGGCTACACCTTC.

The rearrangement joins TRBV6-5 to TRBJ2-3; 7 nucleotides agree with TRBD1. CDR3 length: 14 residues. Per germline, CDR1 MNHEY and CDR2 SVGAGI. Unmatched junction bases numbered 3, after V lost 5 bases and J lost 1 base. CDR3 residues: CASSETGRTDTQYF. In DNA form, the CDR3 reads TGTGCCAGCAGTGAGACAGGGCGCACAGATACGCAGTATTTT.

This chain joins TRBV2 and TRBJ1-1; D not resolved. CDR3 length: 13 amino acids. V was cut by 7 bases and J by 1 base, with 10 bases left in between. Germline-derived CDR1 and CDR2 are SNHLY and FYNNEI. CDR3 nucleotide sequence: TGTGCCAGCAAGGGAGATACGAACACTGAAGCTTTCTTT. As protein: CASKGDTNTEAFF.

The CDR3 spells CASSLGGQNQPQHF. CDR3 DNA sequence: TGTGCCAGCAGCTTGGGGGGACAGAATCAGCCCCAGCATTTT. This chain joins TRBV5-4 and TRBJ1-5, with 7 bases fitting TRBD1. This CDR3 contains 14 residues. Germline-derived CDR1 and CDR2 are SGHNT and YYREEE (reference sequence). The junction had 1 base not matched to a gene; V was cut back by 0 bases and J by 4 bases.

For the CDR3, the DNA is TGTGCCAGCAGGAAGGGGGCTGACTATGGCTACACCTTC. Protein: CASRKGADYGYTF. V gene TRBV2 combines with J gene TRBJ1-2; the match to TRBD1 covers 7 bases. CDR1 SNHLY and CDR2 FYNNEI come from the germline V gene. V shed 6 bases, J shed 3 bases, and the junction held 4 bases outside the gene matches. The CDR3 consists of 13 residues. The variable domain in full, completed from reference TRBV2 and TRBJ1-2, reads EPEVTQTPSHQVTQMGQEVILRCVPISNHLYFYWYRQILGQKVEFLVSFYNNEISEKSEIFDDQFSVERPDGSNFTLKIRSTKLEDSAMYFCASRKGADYGYTFGSGTRLTVV.